Listed below are T cell receptor beta chains from one sample, sequenced in a study of pediatric ulcerative colitis. Measured with immunoSEQ multiplex PCR; TCRdb has only the in-frame clones, and not every one. Of 65,000 or so clones in the sample, approximately 87% were seen once. The sequenced sample was blood. The origin of the receptors is a boy aged 5-17 years with severe ulcerative colitis. Each CDR3 is given with its conserved first and last residue. D genes are given only for firm matches. Clone size is given for some rows only: seen once, a few or many times, or a class if the clone is expanded.

v_gene,j_gene,len,d_gene,abundance,CDR3aa,CDR3nt
TRBV5-8,TRBJ1-2,16,NA,NA,CASSFPGLTGGYGYTF,TGTGCCAGCAGCTTCCCAGGACTGACGGGGGGCTATGGCTACACCTTC
TRBV5-4,TRBJ1-1,12,NA,NA,CASSLGTVEAFF,TGTGCCAGCAGCCTTGGGACGGTAGAAGCTTTCTTT
TRBV12-5,TRBJ2-2,18,TRBD1,NA,CASALRFWTGTNTGELFF,TGTGCTAGTGCCCTCCGTTTCTGGACAGGGACGAACACCGGGGAGCTGTTTTTT
TRBV11-3,TRBJ2-5,15,NA,NA,CASSLGQPFQETQYF,TGTGCCAGCAGCCTAGGACAGCCGTTCCAAGAGACCCAGTACTTC
TRBV7-2,TRBJ2-1,14,TRBD2,NA,CAGGLAGVVNEQFF,TGTGCCGGGGGACTAGCGGGAGTTGTCAATGAGCAGTTCTTC
TRBV11-2,TRBJ2-7,14,NA,once,CASSLSPTSYEQYF,TGTGCCAGCAGCTTATCTCCTACCTCCTACGAGCAGTACTTC
TRBV7-9,TRBJ1-4,11,NA,NA,CASSFDEKLFF,TGTGCCAGCAGCTTCGACGAAAAACTGTTTTTT
TRBV11-3,TRBJ2-2,15,TRBD2,once,CASSLDASGTGELFF,TGTGCCAGCAGCTTAGACGCTAGCGGCACCGGGGAGCTGTTTTTT
TRBV6-5,TRBJ1-1,13,NA,NA,CASSLRMNTEAFF,TGTGCCAGCAGTCTCCGCATGAACACTGAAGCTTTCTTT
TRBV25-1,TRBJ1-4,13,NA,NA,CASSRGGSEKLFF,TGTGCCAGCTCGCGGGGGGGAAGTGAAAAACTGTTTTTT
TRBV30,TRBJ1-4,13,NA,NA,CAWSDHHQVELFF,TGTGCCTGGAGCGATCACCATCAAGTGGAACTGTTTTTT
TRBV29-1,TRBJ2-7,11,TRBD1,NA,CSAGTAYEQYF,TGCAGCGCCGGGACAGCCTACGAGCAGTACTTC
TRBV7-6,TRBJ2-7,15,NA,NA,CASSIGSGHTGEQYF,TGTGCCAGCAGCATCGGTAGCGGACATACGGGGGAGCAGTACTTC
TRBV30,TRBJ1-3,12,NA,NA,CAWITSGNTIYF,TGTGCCTGGATCACCTCTGGAAACACCATATATTTT
TRBV18,TRBJ1-1,15,TRBD1,NA,CASSSRTGMNTEAFF,TGTGCCAGCTCATCCAGGACAGGGATGAACACTGAAGCTTTCTTT
TRBV19,TRBJ2-1,13,NA,NA,CASRGVAYNEQFF,TGTGCCAGTAGGGGGGTCGCCTACAATGAGCAGTTCTTC
TRBV4-1,TRBJ1-2,16,NA,once,CASSQVGTTRDYGYTF,TGCGCCAGCAGCCAAGTGGGGACTACCCGAGACTATGGCTACACCTTC
TRBV6-7,TRBJ2-5,12,NA,NA,CASSYFTRTQYF,TGTGCCAGCAGTTACTTCACAAGGACCCAGTACTTC
TRBV23-1,TRBJ2-7,14,NA,NA,CASREPSVSYEQYF,TGCGCCAGCCGCGAACCTTCTGTGTCCTACGAGCAGTACTTC
TRBV11-3,TRBJ2-5,13,NA,NA,CASSANMGETQYF,TGTGCCAGCAGCGCCAACATGGGGGAGACCCAGTACTTC
TRBV7-2,TRBJ2-2,18,TRBD2,NA,CASSTPVRASGNTGELFF,TGTGCCAGCAGCACCCCCGTCCGGGCTAGCGGAAACACCGGGGAGCTGTTTTTT
TRBV5-1,TRBJ2-3,11,NA,NA,CASSLGDTQYF,TGCGCCAGCAGCTTGGGGGATACGCAGTATTTT
TRBV13,TRBJ1-1,15,NA,NA,CASSQAPEVGTEAFF,TGTGCCAGCAGCCAGGCGCCCGAGGTAGGGACTGAAGCTTTCTTT
TRBV6-5,TRBJ2-1,16,NA,NA,CASSYDGGNVGDEQFF,TGTGCCAGCAGTTACGATGGTGGGAATGTAGGAGATGAGCAGTTCTTC
TRBV6-1,TRBJ2-3,12,NA,NA,CASSELTDTQYF,TGTGCCAGCAGTGAACTTACAGATACGCAGTATTTT
TRBV5-5,TRBJ2-1,16,TRBD2,NA,CASSPLAREGQNEQFF,TGTGCCAGCAGCCCCTTGGCGCGGGAGGGCCAGAATGAGCAGTTCTTC
TRBV9,TRBJ2-1,18,NA,NA,CASSVALKDSSSYNEQFF,TGTGCCAGCAGCGTAGCCCTTAAAGATTCAAGCTCCTACAATGAGCAGTTCTTC
TRBV10-2,TRBJ1-1,14,NA,NA,CASRGDRINTEAFF,TGCGCCAGCAGAGGCGACAGAATAAACACTGAAGCTTTCTTT
TRBV5-4,TRBJ1-1,14,NA,NA,CASSARVVNTEAFF,TGTGCCAGCAGCGCCAGGGTGGTGAACACTGAAGCTTTCTTT
TRBV6-5,TRBJ1-1,15,TRBD1,NA,CASSYSPGGNTEAFF,TGTGCCAGCAGTTACTCGCCAGGGGGGAACACTGAAGCTTTCTTT
TRBV13,TRBJ1-1,12,NA,few,CASSLGLGEAFF,TGTGCCAGCAGCTTAGGGTTGGGTGAAGCTTTCTTT
TRBV4-2,TRBJ1-4,17,NA,once,CASSQEGPGATNEKLFF,TGTGCCAGCAGCCAAGAAGGTCCGGGGGCAACTAATGAAAAACTGTTTTTT
TRBV5-5,TRBJ2-6,15,NA,NA,CASSFLSSGANVLTF,TGTGCCAGCAGTTTCCTAAGCTCTGGGGCCAACGTCCTGACTTTC
TRBV2,TRBJ2-3,10,NA,NA,CASSRGSEYF,TGTGCCAGCAGCCGGGGATCTGAGTATTTT
TRBV7-8,TRBJ2-3,16,TRBD2,once,CASSLDLAGPTDTQYF,TGTGCCAGCAGCTTAGATCTAGCGGGACCTACAGATACGCAGTATTTT
TRBV9,TRBJ1-2,16,TRBD1,few,CASSVDGTGGNYGYTF,TGTGCCAGCAGCGTAGACGGGACAGGGGGGAACTATGGCTACACCTTC
TRBV19,TRBJ1-5,15,NA,few,CASSMWTAGNQPQHF,TGTGCCAGTAGTATGTGGACGGCTGGCAATCAGCCCCAGCATTTT
TRBV28,TRBJ1-1,14,NA,medium-sized,CASSYQRVGTEAFF,TGTGCCAGCAGTTATCAAAGGGTGGGCACTGAAGCTTTCTTT